The following is a T cell receptor beta chain sequence with its context. Its antigen is not identified. The read comes to an end 3 residues before the CDR3 does, leaving the germline J gene to fill in the end. The assay was immunoSEQ multiplex PCR, and TCRdb's table has in-frame clones only and misses some. In total, the table holds 45,000 to 55,000 clones. The CDR3 is 13 amino acids. Germline CDR1 is GTSNPN and CDR2 is SVGIG (reference sequence). J gave up 7 bases and V 0 bases, and 1 base lay outside the gene matches. Unstimulated Tregs (CD4+CD25+CD127-) and CD4+CD25- non-Tregs were sorted from PBMCs. This specimen belongs to a study of Tregs in tolerant kidney transplant recipients. Study-level information: The nonmyeloablative bone marrow transplants came from related graft donors, with transient mixed chimerism.

The study, taken as a whole, reports: Activated donor B cell expansion appeared to reveal the most relevant donor-specific TCRbeta repertoire. Validation in larger populations is needed because few patients were studied.

The chain is built from TRBV30 and TRBJ2-1; 9 nucleotides agree with TRBD2. The sequence derives from a human donor who received a combined kidney and bone marrow transplant. The input for sequencing was CD4+ T cells from blood, taken before the transplant. This CDR3 is CAWSVGLANEQFF. Incomplete CDR3 DNA: TGTGCCTGGAGTGTGGGACTAGCAAATGAG.